One sample yielded the 31 T cell receptor beta chains listed below, sequenced in a study of T cell responses to AZD1222 COVID-19 vaccine. Profiled with immunoSEQ multiplex PCR; TCRdb holds only in-frame clones, not every one. In the table there are roughly 69,000 clones, roughly 80% of which are singletons. The material was peripheral blood, obtained 28 days after the second AZD1222 dose. The receptor set was obtained from an adult who received the AZD1222 COVID-19 vaccine.

The chain combines TRBV19 with TRBJ1-2, with a tentative D call TRBD1 (5 bases). Germline V gives CDR1 LNHDA, CDR2 SQIVND (reference sequence). Trimming left V 3 bases short and J 4 bases short, with 9 bases between. This CDR3 has 13 residues. CDR3 in DNA: TGTGCCAGTAGTATCCAGGGTAGCTATGGCTACACCTTC. It specifies CASSIQGSYGYTF.

The J gene is TRBJ1-1, the V gene TRBV28; the match to TRBD1 covers 7 bases. Germline CDR1 reads MDHEN; CDR2 reads SYDVKM. The CDR3 totals 18 residues. The ends lost 2 bases at V and 1 base at J; junction bases unmatched: 13. In DNA form, the CDR3 reads TGTGCCAGCAGTTTAGGGACCGAGGGGGCGAGGGGGAACACTGAAGCTTTCTTT. Residues: CASSLGTEGARGNTEAFF.

The CDR3 loop reads CASSLEHSRGEQYF. In DNA, the CDR3 is TGTGCCAGCAGCTTAGAGCACTCAAGGGGCGAGCAGTACTTC. This sequence joins TRBV11-3 and TRBJ2-7, with D maybe TRBD1 (5 bases). V shed 0 bases and J shed 6 bases, with 12 bases lying between them. Per the germline V gene, CDR1 is SGHNT and CDR2 is YENEEA. The CDR3 covers 14 residues.

The J gene is TRBJ2-5, the V gene TRBV5-1; 11 nucleotides agree with TRBD2. J was trimmed by 1 base and V by 4 bases; bases with no gene match: 0. Germline V gene data show CDR1 as SGHRS and CDR2 as YFSETQ. The CDR3 consists of 14 residues. CDR3 sequence: CASSGLAGQETQYF. The CDR3 coding sequence is TGCGCCAGCAGCGGACTAGCGGGCCAAGAGACCCAGTACTTC.

This chain links TRBV4-1 with TRBJ2-5, with D hard to call. CDR1 MGHRA and CDR2 YSYEKL come from the germline V gene. Trimming shortened V by 1 base and J by 5 bases, and 5 bases separated the two germline ends. The CDR3 loop spans 12 amino acids. CDR3 in amino acids: CASSQVPETQYF. In DNA form, the CDR3 reads TGCGCCAGCAGCCAAGTCCCCGAGACCCAGTACTTC.

The CDR3 loop reads CASRTLWGGNQPQHF. The CDR3 nucleotides read TGTGCCAGCAGGACCCTCTGGGGGGGCAATCAGCCCCAGCATTTT. V and J are TRBV6-5 and TRBJ1-5; D perhaps matches TRBD1 (5 bases). This CDR3 comprises 15 residues. Looked up from germline, CDR1 is MNHEY and CDR2 is SVGAGI. The germline V and J ends were trimmed by 6 bases and 2 bases, with 14 bases remaining between them.

This chain uses TRBV28 with TRBJ1-5; 7 bases match TRBD1. Trimming at V came to 6 bases and at J to 3 bases, leaving 5 bases not matched to a gene. The CDR3 is 14 amino acids. The germline gives CDR1 MDHEN, CDR2 SYDVKM. The CDR3 DNA reads as TGTGCCAGCAGGGCGGGGACAGTCAATCAGCCCCAGCATTTT. Translating gives CASRAGTVNQPQHF.

The V call is TRBV4-1, the J call TRBJ2-7, with a weak D call TRBD1 (5 bases). The CDR3 is 17 amino acids. Trimming pared 4 bases from V and 3 bases from J, leaving 22 bases between. The germline V gene encodes CDR1 MGHRA and CDR2 YSYEKL. The CDR3 DNA reads TGCGCCAGCAGCCTCCAAGTGGGGCCAGATGGTTTCTACGAGCAGTACTTC. It specifies CASSLQVGPDGFYEQYF.

The genes are TRBV5-4 and TRBJ1-3; no clear D. CDR1 is SGHNT and CDR2 is YYREEE in the germline V gene (reference sequence). CDR3 size: 16 residues. Trimming took 4 bases from V and 1 from J, leaving 15 bases between them. For the CDR3, the DNA is TGTGCCAGCAGCCCCGGCATAGGGTGGTCTGGAAACACCATATATTTT. Translation: CASSPGIGWSGNTIYF.

This chain uses TRBV20-1 with TRBJ2-7, with TRBD2 matching 7 bases. Germline-derived CDR1 and CDR2 are DFQATT and SNEGSKA (reference sequence). This CDR3 is built from 14 residues. J was trimmed by 2 bases and V by 3 bases; bases with no gene match: 7. The CDR3 sequence is CSASLLAVTYEQYF. The CDR3 DNA sequence: TGCAGTGCTAGTCTCCTAGCGGTGACCTACGAGCAGTACTTC.

The CDR3 DNA is TGTGCCAGCAGTTATGGGGGCCGGGCTAATGAAAAACTGTTTTTT. Protein: CASSYGGRANEKLFF. V gene TRBV6-5 combines with J gene TRBJ1-4; tentatively, D is TRBD1 (6 bases). In germline, CDR1 is MNHEY, CDR2 SVGAGI. V lost 3 bases to trimming and J lost 3 bases, with 11 bases between them. This CDR3 comprises 15 residues.

The chain combines TRBV6-6 with TRBJ1-1, with a weak D call TRBD1 (6 bases). The germline CDR1 and CDR2 sequences are MNHNY and SVGAGI (reference sequence). CDR3 length: 14 residues. The V end was cut by 7 bases, the J end by 8 bases, with 20 bases between. DNA for the CDR3: TGTGCCAGCAAACCAGACGGACAGAGGGAAGAAGCTTTCTTT. This encodes CASKPDGQREEAFF.

The V and J genes are TRBV7-3 and TRBJ2-1; 11 nucleotides line up with TRBD2. With 4 bases clipped from V and 9 bases from J, the junction kept 8 bases outside the gene matches. This CDR3 spans 15 amino acids. Germline loops: CDR1 SGHTA, CDR2 FQGTGA. CDR3 residues: CASSSASGTSGEQFF. In DNA, the CDR3 is TGTGCCAGCAGCTCCGCCAGTGGGACTAGCGGTGAGCAGTTCTTC.

This chain joins TRBV5-5 and TRBJ1-3; TRBD1 matches 7 bases. CDR1 is SGHKS, CDR2 YYEKEE, per germline (reference sequence). The V and J ends lost 2 bases and 2 bases, in that order; junction bases with no gene match: 7. The CDR3 length is 16 residues. The CDR3: CASSFDYTGAGNTIYF. In DNA form, the CDR3 reads TGTGCCAGCAGCTTTGATTATACAGGGGCTGGAAACACCATATATTTT.

This clone was counted between two and nine times. This chain joins TRBV4-3 and TRBJ1-2; D unclear. V was clipped by 0 bases and J by 0 bases, with 8 bases between them. The CDR3 consists of 15 residues. Germline V gene lookup returns CDR1 LGHNA and CDR2 YSLEER. CDR3 sequence reads: CASSQDLRANYGYTF. The DNA of the CDR3 is TGCGCCAGCAGCCAAGATCTCAGAGCTAACTATGGCTACACCTTC.

The rearrangement joins TRBV21-1 to TRBJ2-7. TRBV21-1 is flagged as a pseudogene. The CDR3 length is 16 residues. CDR3 sequence: CASSNERHPGDYEQYF. Written as DNA, the CDR3 is TGTGCCAGCAGCAACGAGCGACATCCCGGCGACTACGAGCAGTACTTC.

The V gene is TRBV11-2, the J gene TRBJ2-3, with 8 nucleotides matching TRBD2. The CDR3 consists of 16 residues. Germline values: CDR1 SGHAT, CDR2 FQNNGV. The trim removed 5 bases at V and 1 base at J, leaving 8 bases unmatched. CDR3 region: CASSRLTSGGTDTQYF. DNA of the CDR3: TGTGCCAGCAGCCGATTAACTAGCGGTGGCACAGATACGCAGTATTTT.

This rearrangement joins TRBV5-1 to TRBJ1-1, with D tentatively TRBD1 (5 bases). Germline loops: CDR1 SGHRS, CDR2 YFSETQ. This CDR3 has 15 amino acids. V was cut by 4 bases and J by 1 base, with 14 bases left in between. CDR3 DNA: TGCGCCAGCAGCCTAGTAAGGGGTGAGAACACTGAAGCTTTCTTT. It yields the protein CASSLVRGENTEAFF.

To note about this clone: At the DNA level, this CDR3 is encoded by other sequences in the same sample as well. This chain joins TRBV12-3 or TRBV12-4 and TRBJ2-5; D uncertain. Trimming took 6 bases from V and 0 from J, leaving 5 bases between them. The CDR3 is 12 amino acids. The CDR3 bases are TGTGCCAGCAGGCGGAACCAAGAGACCCAGTACTTC. Its translation is CASRRNQETQYF.

The sample holds a few counts of this clone. The rearrangement joins TRBV10-3 to TRBJ1-6; possibly TRBD1 for D (5 bases). V shed 6 bases and J shed 7 bases, with 10 bases lying between them. The CDR3 is 13 amino acids. CDR1 and CDR2 (germline): ENHRY, SYGVKD. The CDR3 region is CAIRGVGNSPLHF. CDR3 in DNA: TGTGCCATCAGAGGGGTGGGGAATTCACCCCTCCACTTT.

The V call is TRBV2, the J call TRBJ1-2; a weak D match, TRBD1 (6 bases). Germline CDR1 and CDR2: SNHLY and FYNNEI. Trimming shortened V by 8 bases and J by 5 bases, and 12 bases separated the two germline ends. CDR3 length: 12 amino acids. This CDR3 reads CASSGARYGYTF. CDR3 in DNA: TGTGCCAGCTCGGGGGCGCGTTATGGCTACACCTTC.

The rearrangement links TRBV6-5 to TRBJ1-3, with 9 bases fitting TRBD1. V was clipped by 6 bases and J by 4 bases; unmatched bases: 7. Germline loops: CDR1 MNHEY, CDR2 SVGAGI. The CDR3 loop spans 15 amino acids. The CDR3 DNA follows: TGTGCCAGCAGACCTGGACAGGGGTGGGGAAACACCATATATTTT. This encodes CASRPGQGWGNTIYF.

The chain carries TRBV6-1 and TRBJ2-7, with no clear D. CDR3 size: 12 residues. The V and J ends lost 4 bases and 7 bases respectively, with 11 bases between them. The germline V gene encodes CDR1 MNHNS and CDR2 SASEGT. CDR3 nucleotides: TGTGCCAGCAGTGGTAATACGTGGGAGCAGTACTTC. Amino acids: CASSGNTWEQYF.

The chain recombines TRBV4-3 with TRBJ2-1, with TRBD2 identical over 14 bases. The CDR3 is made up of 21 amino acids. CDR1 is LGHNA, CDR2 YSLEER, per germline. With V trimmed by 1 base and J by 0 bases, 11 bases remained unmatched. This chain's CDR3 is CASSQVRTGTSGGSSYNEQFF. The CDR3 coding sequence is TGCGCCAGCAGCCAAGTAAGGACGGGGACTAGCGGGGGCAGCTCCTACAATGAGCAGTTCTTC.

J is TRBJ1-2 and V is TRBV6-2 or TRBV6-3; TRBD1 is a possible D gene (5 bases). Germline CDR1 MNHEY, CDR2 SVGEGT. The CDR3 has 13 residues. V lost 6 bases, J lost 4 bases, and 12 bases lay in between. The CDR3 spells CASSPWDGYGYTF. Here the CDR3 DNA reads TGTGCCAGCAGCCCCTGGGACGGCTATGGCTACACCTTC.

The chain has TRBV19 and TRBJ1-1; 8 positions agree with TRBD1. CDR3 length: 15 amino acids. Trimming took 4 bases from V and 4 from J; bases not matched to a gene: 8. Germline values: CDR1 LNHDA, CDR2 SQIVND (reference sequence). In DNA, the CDR3 is TGTGCCAGTAGTAATCAGGGGGCTCTTGGCACTGAAGCTTTCTTT. It translates to CASSNQGALGTEAFF. Supplemented by reference TRBV19 and TRBJ1-1, the full variable domain reads DGGITQSPKYLFRKEGQNVTLSCEQNLNHDAMYWYRQDPGQGLRLIYYSQIVNDFQKGDIAEGYSVSREKKESFPLTVTSAQKNPTAFYLCASSNQGALGTEAFFGQGTRLTVV.

V gene TRBV19 combines with J gene TRBJ2-1, with D possibly being TRBD2 (5 bases). The CDR3 runs to 16 residues. CDR1 and CDR2 (germline): LNHDA, SQIVND (reference sequence). The V end was cut by 5 bases, the J end by 1 base, with 15 bases between. As DNA, the CDR3 is TGTGCCAGTAGTTGGGCGGGCAGCCAGTCCTACAATGAGCAGTTCTTC. It specifies CASSWAGSQSYNEQFF.

The chain combines TRBV4-3 with TRBJ2-1; 10 positions agree with TRBD2. J was trimmed by 4 bases and V by 4 bases; bases with no gene match: 4. This CDR3 spans 15 amino acids. Germline lookup yields CDR1 LGHNA and CDR2 YSLEER. CDR3 sequence (DNA): TGCGCCAGCAGCCCCTTAGCGGGGGGATACAATGAGCAGTTCTTC. Amino acids: CASSPLAGGYNEQFF.

This chain connects TRBV6-5 to TRBJ1-6, with 8 bases fitting TRBD1. J lost 10 bases, V lost 5 bases, and 10 bases had no gene match. CDR3 length: 15 residues. The germline V gene has CDR1 MNHEY and CDR2 SVGAGI. CDR3 nucleotides: TGTGCCAGCAGTAAAACAGACAGGGGTGGGTCACCCCTCCACTTT. As protein: CASSKTDRGGSPLHF.

This clone has just one count. V usage is TRBV3-1 (or the pseudogene TRBV3-2) and J usage is TRBJ2-3; D perhaps matches TRBD2 (6 bases). The V end was cut by 0 bases, the J end by 4 bases, with 14 bases between. The CDR3 length is 16 residues. CDR1 and CDR2 (germline): LGHDT, YNNKEL (reference sequence). The CDR3: CASSQDGTGISDTQYF. The CDR3 bases are TGTGCCAGCAGCCAAGACGGGACTGGGATATCAGATACGCAGTATTTT.

This clone came up once. The chain links TRBV11-2 to TRBJ2-7; D may be TRBD1 (6 bases). Germline-derived CDR1 and CDR2 are SGHAT and FQNNGV. This CDR3 has 14 residues. Trimming removed 2 bases from V and 6 bases from J, with 14 bases in between. CDR3 bases: TGTGCCAGCAGCTTAAAGGTGGGGGCGACCGAGCAGTACTTC. This gives the protein CASSLKVGATEQYF.